This entry lists 7 T cell receptor beta chains sequenced from one sample in a study of glioma-infiltrating T cells. The iRepertoire nested amplicon-rescue multiplex PCR amplified TCR alpha and beta CDR3s from RNA. TCRdb re-analysed the multiplex PCR reads in MiXCR, keeping a single row per CDR3 protein. The table has around 350,000 distinct CDR3 sequences, 41% seen once; the top ten hold 12%. Input material: glioma tissue, nonneoplastic brain tissue, or PBMCs (not recorded which). These receptors all come from a human donor with low-grade glioma or glioblastoma, undergoing nonglioma brain surgery, or in good health (not recorded which).

This clonotype was detected a few times. The CDR3 here is CASSFGLAGADTQYF. CDR3 coding DNA: TGTGCCAGCAGCTTCGGACTAGCGGGGGCAGATACGCAGTATTTT. V gene TRBV7-2 combines with J gene TRBJ2-3; 13 nucleotides align to TRBD2. CDR1 and CDR2 from the germline V gene are SGHTA and FQGNSA. The CDR3 has 15 residues. V lost 3 bases and J lost 4; bases outside the gene matches: 1.

This chain uses TRBV15 with TRBJ1-4; D gene ambiguous. The V and J ends lost 0 bases and 5 bases respectively, with 16 bases between them. Germline CDR1 LNHNV, CDR2 YYDKDF (reference sequence). This CDR3 contains 17 residues. The CDR3 region is CATSREPPLPENEKLFF. CDR3 DNA: TGTGCCACCAGCAGAGAACCCCCTCTCCCAGAGAATGAAAAACTGTTTTTT.

This chain links TRBV20-1 with TRBJ1-5; 9 bases line up with TRBD1. V lost 5 bases, J lost 3 bases, and 8 bases stayed unmatched. This CDR3 region has 15 residues. Looked up from germline, CDR1 is DFQATT and CDR2 is SNEGSKA (reference sequence). CDR3 nucleotide sequence: TGCAGTGCTCAGGGGGACAGGGATGACAATCAGCCCCAGCATTTT. It yields the protein CSAQGDRDDNQPQHF.

Points on this clonotype: This may be a read error: a much more frequent sequence differs by one nucleotide. The chain joins TRBV6-2 or TRBV6-3 to TRBJ2-1; a possible D gene is TRBD2 (5 bases). Germline CDR1 MNHEY, CDR2 SVGEGT. V dropped 2 bases and J dropped 8 bases, with 10 bases sitting between them. The CDR3 runs to 13 residues. The CDR3 protein is CASSYLKGDEQFF. The CDR3 coding sequence is TGTGCCAGCAGTTACCTTAAGGGAGATGAGCAGTTCTTC.

In regard to this clonotype: A single base separates this from a much larger clone, so it may be a read error. This likely comes from a read error, as the CDR3 has no conserved phenylalanine or tryptophan at its end. The chain uses TRBV5-8 and TRBJ2-3, with 10 positions matching TRBD1. CDR3 size: 17 residues. Germline V lookup: CDR1 SGHTS, CDR2 YDEGEE. CDR3 in amino acids: CASSQDFGTGVTDTQYL. DNA for the CDR3: TGCGCCAGCAGCCAAGATTTCGGGACAGGGGTAACAGATACGCAGTATCTT.

This chain uses TRBV28 with TRBJ2-3, with 9 bases that match TRBD2. The V gene end was trimmed by 5 bases and the J gene end by 0 bases; junction bases not matched to a gene: 6. The CDR3 spans 16 residues. CDR1 and CDR2 (germline): MDHEN, SYDVKM. CDR3 protein: CASSQLAGWSTDTQYF. The CDR3 DNA sequence: TGTGCCAGCAGTCAGCTAGCGGGATGGAGCACAGATACGCAGTATTTT.

This rearrangement joins TRBV4-3 to TRBJ2-1; a possible D gene is TRBD2 (5 bases). CDR1 and CDR2 from the germline V gene are LGHNA and YSLEER. The CDR3 is made up of 13 amino acids. V lost 5 bases to trimming and J lost 3 bases, with 8 bases between them. This CDR3 is CASSKLVYNEQFF. The CDR3 DNA is TGCGCCAGCAGCAAACTAGTCTACAATGAGCAGTTCTTC.